The rows below give T cell receptor beta chains drawn from one sample of a study of T-cell reconstitution after alpha-beta-depleted transplantation in children. TCRdb reanalysed the PCR reads using MiXCR and keeps one entry per CDR3 protein. Of roughly 670,000 distinct CDR3 sequences listed, around 14% were seen once; the top ten hold around 0.79%. The sequencing here drew on PBMCs, taken before TCRalphabeta/CD19-depleted stem cell transplant. The receptors were gathered from a girl aged 2 to 9 with congenital amegakaryocytic thrombocytopenia, due to receive a stem cell transplant. CDR3s include the opening cysteine and the closing phenylalanine or tryptophan. A D gene is named only where the DNA matches it firmly. The size field is filled for only some rows; it gives once, few, many or a size class.

size: many; J: TRBJ2-7; D: -; V: TRBV5-1; DNA: TGCGCCAGCTCCCCCCCGGGACACATAACGGGGGAGCAGTACTTC; CDR3: CASSPPGHITGEQYF
size: many; J: TRBJ2-1; D: TRBD2; V: TRBV20-1; DNA: TGCAGTGCTTCGACTAGCGGGAAGGATGAGCAGTTCTTC; CDR3: CSASTSGKDEQFF
size: many; J: TRBJ2-3; D: -; V: TRBV20-1; DNA: TGCAGTGCCCCCTGGGACGGAAGCACAGATACGCAGTATTTT; CDR3: CSAPWDGSTDTQYF
size: many; J: TRBJ2-3; D: -; V: TRBV12-3/TRBV12-4; DNA: TGTGCCAGCAGCACACCCCACACAGATACGCAGTATTTT; CDR3: CASSTPHTDTQYF
size: many; J: TRBJ2-5; D: -; V: TRBV20-1; DNA: TGCAGTGCTAGAGCGGGGCGGTCTGGCGAGACCCAGTACTTC; CDR3: CSARAGRSGETQYF
size: few; J: TRBJ2-5; D: TRBD2; V: TRBV15; DNA: TGTGCCACCAGCGACCGGACTAGCGGGGAGACCCAGTACTTC; CDR3: CATSDRTSGETQYF
size: few; J: TRBJ2-7; D: -; V: TRBV25-1; DNA: TGTGCCAGCAGTGAAGGTAATCATCCCTACGAGCAGTACTTC; CDR3: CASSEGNHPYEQYF
size: many; J: TRBJ2-1; D: -; V: TRBV29-1; DNA: TGCAGCGTTGCTCCGACAGCCTACAATGAGCAGTTCTTC; CDR3: CSVAPTAYNEQFF
size: few; J: TRBJ1-5; D: -; V: TRBV5-1; DNA: TGCGCCAGCAGCTTGGTCACAGCTAGCAATCAGCCCCAGCATTTT; CDR3: CASSLVTASNQPQHF
size: many; J: TRBJ2-3; D: -; V: TRBV28; DNA: TGTGCCAGCAGTACCAGCGGTAATGGGGATACGCAGTATTTT; CDR3: CASSTSGNGDTQYF
size: many; J: TRBJ2-2; D: -; V: TRBV12-3/TRBV12-4; DNA: TGTGCCAGCAGCATTTGGCTAGGACCCAACACCGGGGAGCTGTTTTTT; CDR3: CASSIWLGPNTGELFF
size: many; J: TRBJ2-2; D: TRBD2; V: TRBV20-1; DNA: TGCAGTGCTACAACTACCCCGCGGGGGACGACCGGGGAGCTGTTTTTT; CDR3: CSATTTPRGTTGELFF
size: -; J: TRBJ2-7; D: TRBD1; V: TRBV15; DNA: TGTGCCACCAGCAGAGCCATAGACCGGGACAGGGGGTGGCCCTTCGACGAGCAGTACTTC; CDR3: CATSRAIDRDRGWPFDEQYF
size: few; J: TRBJ2-1; D: -; V: TRBV7-9; DNA: TGTGCCAGCAGCTCCCCCGCGGGGTTGTGGAATGAGCAGTTCTTC; CDR3: CASSSPAGLWNEQFF
size: many; J: TRBJ1-1; D: -; V: TRBV28; DNA: TGTGCCAGCAGTCTCCCCGGCAGGGAGAACACTGAAGCTTTCTTT; CDR3: CASSLPGRENTEAFF
size: -; J: TRBJ2-7; D: -; V: TRBV28; DNA: TGTGCCAGCAGTTTCTTACCGGGGGTCCACGAGCGGTACTTC; CDR3: CASSFLPGVHERYF
size: few; J: TRBJ1-5; D: -; V: TRBV6-6; DNA: TGTGCCAGCAACAAGGGGGATCAGCCCCAGCATTTT; CDR3: CASNKGDQPQHF
size: -; J: TRBJ2-1; D: TRBD2; V: TRBV29-1; DNA: TGCAGCGTTGTGGAGCGGGACCGCCTACAGGATGAGCAGTTCTTC; CDR3: CSVVERDRLQDEQFF
size: many; J: TRBJ2-1; D: -; V: TRBV9; DNA: TGTGCCAGCAGCGCCATGTCGGAGGCCAGCTACAATGAGCAGTTCTTC; CDR3: CASSAMSEASYNEQFF
size: few; J: TRBJ2-1; D: TRBD2; V: TRBV14; DNA: TGTGCCAGCAGGGGAGCGGGAGGGCCAAATGAGCAGTTCTTC; CDR3: CASRGAGGPNEQFF
size: many; J: TRBJ2-3; D: TRBD2; V: TRBV29-1; DNA: TGCAGCGTTGATCTTGCGGGAGGGCCCGCAGATACGCAGTATTTT; CDR3: CSVDLAGGPADTQYF
size: -; J: TRBJ1-4; D: -; V: TRBV6-1; DNA: TGTGCCTGTCTCAGAACAACTAATGAAAAACTGTTTTTT; CDR3: CACLRTTNEKLFF
size: many; J: TRBJ1-2; D: -; V: TRBV20-1; DNA: TGCAGTGCTAGAGCCCGACAGAGCTATGGCTACACCTTC; CDR3: CSARARQSYGYTF
size: -; J: TRBJ2-3; D: -; V: TRBV11-2; DNA: TGTGCCAGCACCTTCTTGGCCTCGAAAAGCGGATCCAGCACAGATACGCAGTATTTT; CDR3: CASTFLASKSGSSTDTQYF
size: -; J: TRBJ2-3; D: TRBD2; V: TRBV5-1; DNA: TGCGCCAGCAGCCCCTACACTAGCGGTACGCAGTATTTT; CDR3: CASSPYTSGTQYF
size: few; J: TRBJ2-7; D: TRBD1; V: TRBV20-1; DNA: TGCAGTGCTAGGTCTGCAGGGGGCTCCTACGAGCAGTACTTC; CDR3: CSARSAGGSYEQYF
size: many; J: TRBJ2-3; D: -; V: TRBV3-1; DNA: TGTGCCAGCAGCCAAGGGACCCCTAGCACAGATACGCAGTATTTT; CDR3: CASSQGTPSTDTQYF
size: many; J: TRBJ1-1; D: -; V: TRBV27; DNA: TGTGCCAGCAGAGAGGATCAAAACACTGAAGCTTTCTTT; CDR3: CASREDQNTEAFF
size: few; J: TRBJ2-2; D: -; V: TRBV28; DNA: TGTGCCAGCTCACCAAGTCGGGTCGGGGAGCTGTTTTTT; CDR3: CASSPSRVGELFF
size: many; J: TRBJ1-2; D: -; V: TRBV12-3/TRBV12-4; DNA: TGTGCCAGCAGCATAACGGACAGAGCCTATGGCTACACCTTC; CDR3: CASSITDRAYGYTF
size: many; J: TRBJ2-1; D: TRBD2; V: TRBV12-3/TRBV12-4; DNA: TGTGCCAGCAGTGCCTCTAGCGGAGCCTACAATGAGCAGTTCTTC; CDR3: CASSASSGAYNEQFF
size: -; J: TRBJ1-5; D: -; V: TRBV29-1; DNA: TGCAGCGTGGGAGGGCTTTATAGCAATCAGCCCCAGCATTTT; CDR3: CSVGGLYSNQPQHF
size: many; J: TRBJ2-3; D: TRBD2; V: TRBV9; DNA: TGTGCCAGCAGCGTAGACCCTAGCGGTCAAGGAACAGATACGCAGTATTTT; CDR3: CASSVDPSGQGTDTQYF
size: -; J: TRBJ2-7; D: -; V: TRBV29-1; DNA: TGCAGCGTTGAGTCCGACGAGGGGTCCATCTACGAGCAGTACTTC; CDR3: CSVESDEGSIYEQYF
size: few; J: TRBJ2-2; D: -; V: TRBV29-1; DNA: TGCAGCGTTACTAGGAGGACCGGGGAGCTGTTTTTT; CDR3: CSVTRRTGELFF
size: many; J: TRBJ1-2; D: TRBD1; V: TRBV15; DNA: TGTGCCACCAGCAGATTGACAGGGGGCCCCTATGGCTACACCTTC; CDR3: CATSRLTGGPYGYTF
size: many; J: TRBJ2-2; D: -; V: TRBV6-1; DNA: TGTGCCAGCAGTCTGGGACTGCTGGGGGAGCTGTTTTTT; CDR3: CASSLGLLGELFF
size: few; J: TRBJ1-1; D: -; V: TRBV7-9; DNA: TGTGCCAGCAGCTCGGGGGACCCCTCGATCAACACTGAAGCTTTCTTT; CDR3: CASSSGDPSINTEAFF
size: -; J: TRBJ1-6; D: TRBD1; V: TRBV20-1; DNA: TGCTGTGCCCGGGACGACGGACAGGGGGTTAATTCACCCCTCCACTTC; CDR3: CCARDDGQGVNSPLHF
size: few; J: TRBJ2-7; D: -; V: TRBV14; DNA: TGTGCCAGCAGCCAAAAGAACTGGTGGGAGCAGTACTTC; CDR3: CASSQKNWWEQYF
size: few; J: TRBJ1-5; D: -; V: TRBV6-1; DNA: TGTGCCAGCAGCTTTTTTACACAGCGTGCGGGGCCGAATCAGCCCCAGCATTTT; CDR3: CASSFFTQRAGPNQPQHF
size: many; J: TRBJ2-7; D: -; V: TRBV20-1; DNA: TGCAGTGCTGCCGGGTGGCCCAATTCCTACGAGCAGTACTTC; CDR3: CSAAGWPNSYEQYF
size: few; J: TRBJ2-7; D: TRBD2; V: TRBV15; DNA: TGTGCCACCGCAACCGTACCGGGAGGAGGCTACGAGCAGTACTTC; CDR3: CATATVPGGGYEQYF
size: many; J: TRBJ1-1; D: TRBD1; V: TRBV12-3/TRBV12-4; DNA: TGTGCCAGCAGTTTCGGCGCAGGGGGCGCGGGCACTGAAGCTTTCTTT; CDR3: CASSFGAGGAGTEAFF
size: few; J: TRBJ2-7; D: -; V: TRBV20-1; DNA: TGCAGTGCTAGAGATACGCTCGGAATCGAGCAGTACTTC; CDR3: CSARDTLGIEQYF
size: -; J: TRBJ2-1; D: TRBD2; V: TRBV2; DNA: TGTGCCGGGGGGACTAGCGGATCCTACAATGAGCAGTTCTTC; CDR3: CAGGTSGSYNEQFF
size: many; J: TRBJ1-5; D: -; V: TRBV18; DNA: TGTGCCAGCTCACCTGGGCCGGATCAGCCCCAGCATTTT; CDR3: CASSPGPDQPQHF
size: few; J: TRBJ2-3; D: TRBD1; V: TRBV7-2; DNA: TGTGCCAGCAGCTTAGCTCCCAGGGGGCGAACAGATACGCAGTATTTT; CDR3: CASSLAPRGRTDTQYF
size: -; J: TRBJ2-4; D: TRBD2; V: TRBV5-6; DNA: TGTGCCAGCAGCTTACTAGCGGGAAACATTCAGTACTTC; CDR3: CASSLLAGNIQYF
size: many; J: TRBJ2-3; D: TRBD1; V: TRBV29-1; DNA: TGCAGCGTTGAAGAAGGGGGCAGGGTGGCAGATACGCAGTATTTT; CDR3: CSVEEGGRVADTQYF
size: few; J: TRBJ2-3; D: TRBD2; V: TRBV7-2; DNA: TGTGCCAGCAGCTTATGGCTAGCGGGGAGAGATACGCAGTATTTT; CDR3: CASSLWLAGRDTQYF
size: -; J: TRBJ2-3; D: TRBD2; V: TRBV5-5; DNA: TGTGCCAGCAGCTTGGATTCGGGAGGGGTGGTTACGCCGTATTTT; CDR3: CASSLDSGGVVTPYF
size: -; J: TRBJ1-5; D: -; V: TRBV18; DNA: TGTGCCACCTCACAGCAGGGAATCGTGTCCGGAAAGCCCCAGCATTTT; CDR3: CATSQQGIVSGKPQHF
size: many; J: TRBJ2-2; D: TRBD2; V: TRBV20-1; DNA: TGCAGTGCTAGTAAAACGGGACTAGCGGGAGGGAACACCGGGGAGCTGTTTTTT; CDR3: CSASKTGLAGGNTGELFF
size: -; J: TRBJ1-4; D: -; V: TRBV19; DNA: TGTGCCAGTAGTATCCACAGAAGGGCAACTAATGAAAAACTGTTTTTT; CDR3: CASSIHRRATNEKLFF
size: many; J: TRBJ2-2; D: -; V: TRBV6-5; DNA: TGTGCCAGCAGTTACAGCGACAGGCCTAAATCGAACACCGGGGAGCTGTTTTTT; CDR3: CASSYSDRPKSNTGELFF
size: few; J: TRBJ1-1; D: -; V: TRBV6-2/TRBV6-3; DNA: TGTGCCAGCAGTTACTCGGCGGACATTAACACTGAAGCTTTCTTT; CDR3: CASSYSADINTEAFF
size: many; J: TRBJ2-7; D: -; V: TRBV20-1; DNA: TGCAGTGCTGCCTCCGGTAGAGGAAGCTCCTACGAGCAGTACTTC; CDR3: CSAASGRGSSYEQYF
size: many; J: TRBJ2-1; D: -; V: TRBV6-5; DNA: TGTGCCAGCCAGGGGCAGGGTGATGAGCAGTTCTTC; CDR3: CASQGQGDEQFF
size: many; J: TRBJ2-1; D: -; V: TRBV12-3/TRBV12-4; DNA: TGTGCCAGCAGTTTCGAGGGCCCTTCCTACAATGAGCAGTTCTTC; CDR3: CASSFEGPSYNEQFF